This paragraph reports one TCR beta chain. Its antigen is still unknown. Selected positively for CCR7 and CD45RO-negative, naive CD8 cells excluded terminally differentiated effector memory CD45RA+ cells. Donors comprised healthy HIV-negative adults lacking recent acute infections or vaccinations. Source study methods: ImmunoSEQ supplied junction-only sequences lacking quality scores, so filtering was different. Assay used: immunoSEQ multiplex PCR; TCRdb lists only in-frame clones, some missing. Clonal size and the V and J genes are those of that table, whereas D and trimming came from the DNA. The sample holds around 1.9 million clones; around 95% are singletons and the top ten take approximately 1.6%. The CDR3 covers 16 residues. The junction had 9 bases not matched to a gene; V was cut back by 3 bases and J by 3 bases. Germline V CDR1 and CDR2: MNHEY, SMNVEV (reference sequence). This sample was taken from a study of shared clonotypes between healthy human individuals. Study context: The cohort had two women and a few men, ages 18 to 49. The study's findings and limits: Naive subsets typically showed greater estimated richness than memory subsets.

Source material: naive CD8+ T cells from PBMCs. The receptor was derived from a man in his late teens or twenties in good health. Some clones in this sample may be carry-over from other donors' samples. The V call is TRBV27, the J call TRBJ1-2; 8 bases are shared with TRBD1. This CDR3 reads CASSFSGGEKDYGYTF. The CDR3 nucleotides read TGTGCCAGCAGTTTTTCAGGGGGCGAGAAGGACTATGGCTACACCTTC.